The rows below give T cell receptor beta chains drawn from one sample of a study of T-cell reconstitution after alpha-beta-depleted transplantation in children. TCRdb re-called the PCR reads with MiXCR, one entry per CDR3 protein. The table has under 850,000 distinct CDR3 sequences, around 13% seen once. Source: PBMCs, taken before TCRalphabeta/CD19-depleted stem cell transplant. Source of these receptors: a girl aged 2-15 years with congenital amegakaryocytic thrombocytopenia, due to receive a stem cell transplant. The CDR3 runs from the conserved cysteine through the conserved F or W. The order of the fields is J gene, D gene, V gene, clone size, CDR3 protein, CDR3 DNA. The D gene is left open where the match is weak. Only part of the rows carry a size: once, few, many, or a class if the clone is expanded.

>TRBJ2-7|-|TRBV5-1|many
CASSLAFDASYEQYF
TGCGCCAGCAGCTTGGCCTTTGACGCCTCCTACGAGCAGTACTTC
>TRBJ2-1|TRBD2|TRBV5-1|-
CASTSGNPGYNEQFF
TGCGCCAGCACGAGCGGGAACCCAGGGTACAATGAGCAGTTCTTC
>TRBJ2-1|-|TRBV5-1|-
CASSLWGIDNEQFF
TGCGCCAGCAGCTTGTGGGGCATCGACAATGAGCAGTTCTTC
>TRBJ2-2|-|TRBV19|-
CASSRTARAPNTGELFF
TGTGCCAGTAGTCGGACAGCCCGAGCCCCGAACACCGGGGAGCTGTTTTTT
>TRBJ2-1|TRBD1|TRBV5-1|few
CASSTLGTGAHEQFF
TGCGCCAGCAGCACGCTCGGGACAGGGGCCCATGAGCAGTTCTTC
>TRBJ1-5|-|TRBV20-1|few
CSARGSWVTSNQPQHF
TGCAGTGCTAGAGGATCATGGGTTACAAGCAATCAGCCCCAGCATTTT
>TRBJ2-2|TRBD2|TRBV5-1|-
CASSLALAGQTGELFF
TGCGCCAGCAGCTTGGCACTAGCGGGACAGACCGGGGAGCTGTTTTTT
>TRBJ2-1|TRBD2|TRBV10-3|many
CAISELAGEQFF
TGTGCCATCAGTGAACTAGCGGGTGAGCAGTTCTTC
>TRBJ1-1|-|TRBV15|few
CATSRGIDTEAFF
TGTGCCACCAGCAGAGGGATCGACACTGAAGCTTTCTTT
>TRBJ2-2|TRBD2|TRBV4-2|-
CASSQVQAGDDTGELFF
TGTGCCAGCAGCCAAGTTCAAGCGGGAGACGACACCGGGGAGCTGTTTTTT
>TRBJ2-3|-|TRBV24-1|-
CATSDPTWSDDTQYF
TGTGCCACCAGTGATCCGACTTGGTCAGACGATACGCAGTATTTT
>TRBJ2-1|TRBD2|TRBV5-1|-
CASAIRLADYNEQFF
TGCGCCAGCGCGATAAGACTAGCGGATTACAATGAGCAGTTCTTC
>TRBJ2-1|-|TRBV7-9|many
CASSAYRVRYNEQFF
TGTGCCAGCAGCGCCTACAGGGTGCGTTACAATGAGCAGTTCTTC
>TRBJ2-3|TRBD1|TRBV4-1|few
CASSRGVGQGLPNTQYF
TGCGCCAGCAGTCGCGGTGTGGGACAGGGACTACCAAATACGCAGTATTTT
>TRBJ1-6|-|TRBV20-1|many
CSARVASAGNNSPLHF
TGCAGTGCTAGAGTTGCTTCGGCAGGGAATAATTCACCCCTCCACTTT
>TRBJ2-1|TRBD2|TRBV20-1|few
CSARAFPTSGSRDYNEQFF
TGCAGTGCTAGAGCCTTCCCGACTAGCGGGAGTCGGGACTACAATGAGCAGTTCTTC
>TRBJ2-3|-|TRBV20-1|many
CSASSTDTDTQYF
TGCAGTGCTAGTTCTACAGACACAGATACGCAGTATTTT
>TRBJ1-1|-|TRBV5-1|many
CASSETTANTEAFF
TGCGCCAGCAGCGAAACGACAGCCAACACTGAAGCTTTCTTT
>TRBJ1-4|-|TRBV20-1|-
CSARDTHTGGGEKLFF
TGCAGTGCTAGAGATACCCACACGGGTGGCGGCGAAAAACTGTTTTTT
>TRBJ2-1|TRBD1|TRBV6-5|many
CASSYPEQGILINEQFF
TGTGCCAGCAGTTACCCCGAACAGGGGATTCTAATCAATGAGCAGTTCTTC
>TRBJ2-7|-|TRBV14|-
CASSQYVRGYEQYF
TGTGCCAGCAGCCAATACGTCAGGGGCTACGAGCAGTACTTC
>TRBJ2-3|TRBD2|TRBV7-2|few
CASSPAPSGRGTDTQYF
TGTGCCAGCAGCCCCGCGCCTAGCGGGAGAGGCACAGATACGCAGTATTTT